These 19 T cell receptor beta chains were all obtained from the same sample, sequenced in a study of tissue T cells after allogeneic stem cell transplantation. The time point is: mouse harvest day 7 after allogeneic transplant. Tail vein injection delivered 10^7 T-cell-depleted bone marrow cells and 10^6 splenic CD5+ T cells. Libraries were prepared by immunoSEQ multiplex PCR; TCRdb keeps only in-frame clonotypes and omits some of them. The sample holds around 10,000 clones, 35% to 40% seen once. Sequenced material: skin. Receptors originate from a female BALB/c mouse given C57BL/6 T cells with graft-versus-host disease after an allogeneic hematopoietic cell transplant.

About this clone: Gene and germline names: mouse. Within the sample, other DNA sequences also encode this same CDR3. The part of the CDR3 DNA that was read is TGTGCCTGGAGTCTAGTCGGGGATTATGAACAGTAC. Translating it yields CAWSLVGDYEQY. The CDR3 reads in full as CAWSLVGDYEQYF. The V gene is TRBV31, the J gene TRBJ2-7; D is ambiguous. The read terminates 1 residue before the CDR3 end, so the remaining end is supplied by the germline J gene. The CDR3 extends over 13 amino acids. The ends were cut back, 0 bases at V and 4 bases at J, with 10 bases in the middle. Germline loops: CDR1 GKSSPN, CDR2 SITVG.

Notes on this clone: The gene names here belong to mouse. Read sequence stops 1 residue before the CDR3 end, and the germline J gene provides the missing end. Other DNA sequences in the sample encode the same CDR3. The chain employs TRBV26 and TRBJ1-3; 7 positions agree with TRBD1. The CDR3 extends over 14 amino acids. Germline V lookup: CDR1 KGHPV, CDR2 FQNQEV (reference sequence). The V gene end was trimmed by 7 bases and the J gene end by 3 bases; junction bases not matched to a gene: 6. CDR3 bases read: TGTGCCAGCACCCCGGGACAGAGTGGAAATACGCTCTAT. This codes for CASTPGQSGNTLY. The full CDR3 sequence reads CASTPGQSGNTLYF.

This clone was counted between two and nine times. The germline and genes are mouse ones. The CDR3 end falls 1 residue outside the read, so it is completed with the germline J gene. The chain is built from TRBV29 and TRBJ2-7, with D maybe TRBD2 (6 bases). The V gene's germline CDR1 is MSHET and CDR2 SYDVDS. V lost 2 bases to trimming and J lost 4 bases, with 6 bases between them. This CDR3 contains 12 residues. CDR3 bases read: TGTGCTAGCAGTTTAGGGACTTATGAACAGTAC. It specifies CASSLGTYEQY. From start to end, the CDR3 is CASSLGTYEQYF.

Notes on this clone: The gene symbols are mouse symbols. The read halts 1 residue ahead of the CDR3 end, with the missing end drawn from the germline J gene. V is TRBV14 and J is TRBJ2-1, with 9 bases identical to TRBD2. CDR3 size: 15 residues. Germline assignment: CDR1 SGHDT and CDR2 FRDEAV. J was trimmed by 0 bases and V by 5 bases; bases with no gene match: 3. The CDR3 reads CASSGLGSNYAEQFF. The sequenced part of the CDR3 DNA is TGTGCCAGCAGCGGACTGGGGTCTAACTATGCTGAGCAGTTC.

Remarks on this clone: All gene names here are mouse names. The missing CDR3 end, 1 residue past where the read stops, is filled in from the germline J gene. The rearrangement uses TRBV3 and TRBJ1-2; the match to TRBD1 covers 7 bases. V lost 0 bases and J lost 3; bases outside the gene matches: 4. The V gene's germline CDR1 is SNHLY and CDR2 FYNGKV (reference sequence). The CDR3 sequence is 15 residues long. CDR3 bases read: TGTGCCAGCAGCTTAGCGAGGGGGCGGTACTCCGACTACACC. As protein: CASSLARGRYSDYT. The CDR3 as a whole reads CASSLARGRYSDYTF.

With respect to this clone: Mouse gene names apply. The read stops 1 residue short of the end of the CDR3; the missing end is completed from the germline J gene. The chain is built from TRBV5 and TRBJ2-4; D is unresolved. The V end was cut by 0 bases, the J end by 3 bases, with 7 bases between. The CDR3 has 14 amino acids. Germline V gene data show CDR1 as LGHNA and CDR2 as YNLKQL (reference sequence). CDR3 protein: CASSQEWEQNTLYF. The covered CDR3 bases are TGTGCCAGCAGCCAAGAGTGGGAACAAAACACCTTGTAC.

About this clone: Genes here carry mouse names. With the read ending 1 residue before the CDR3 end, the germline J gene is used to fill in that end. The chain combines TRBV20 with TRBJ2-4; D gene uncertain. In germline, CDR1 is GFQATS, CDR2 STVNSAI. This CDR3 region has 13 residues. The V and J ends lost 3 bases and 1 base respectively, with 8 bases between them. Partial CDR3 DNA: TGTGGTGCTAGAGGGATGGGTCAAAACACCTTGTAC. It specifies CGARGMGQNTLY. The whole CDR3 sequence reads CGARGMGQNTLYF.

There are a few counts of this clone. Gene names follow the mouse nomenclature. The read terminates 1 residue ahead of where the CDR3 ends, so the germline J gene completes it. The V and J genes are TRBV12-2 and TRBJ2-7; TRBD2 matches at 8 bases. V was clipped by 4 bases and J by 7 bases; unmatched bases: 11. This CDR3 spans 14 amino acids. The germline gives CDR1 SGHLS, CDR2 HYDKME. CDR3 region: CASSDGGGAGEQYF. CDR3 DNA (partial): TGTGCCAGCTCCGACGGGGGGGGCGCGGGGGAACAGTAC.

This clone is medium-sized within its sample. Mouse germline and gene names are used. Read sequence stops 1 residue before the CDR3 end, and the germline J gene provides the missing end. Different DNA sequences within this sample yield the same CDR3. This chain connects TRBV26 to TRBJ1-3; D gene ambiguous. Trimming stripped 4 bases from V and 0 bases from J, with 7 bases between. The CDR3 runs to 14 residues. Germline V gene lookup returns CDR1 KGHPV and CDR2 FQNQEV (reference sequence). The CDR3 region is CASSPTNSGNTLYF. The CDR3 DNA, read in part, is TGTGCCAGCAGTCCGACAAATTCTGGAAATACGCTCTAT.

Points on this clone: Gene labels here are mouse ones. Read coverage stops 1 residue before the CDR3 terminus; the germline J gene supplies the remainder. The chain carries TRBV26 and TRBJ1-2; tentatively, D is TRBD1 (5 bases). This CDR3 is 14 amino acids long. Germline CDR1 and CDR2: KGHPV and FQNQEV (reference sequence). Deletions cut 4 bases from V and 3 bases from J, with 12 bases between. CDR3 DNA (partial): TGTGCCAGCAGTCGGGGGAGGAAGGACTCCGACTACACC. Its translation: CASSRGRKDSDYT. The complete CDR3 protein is CASSRGRKDSDYTF.

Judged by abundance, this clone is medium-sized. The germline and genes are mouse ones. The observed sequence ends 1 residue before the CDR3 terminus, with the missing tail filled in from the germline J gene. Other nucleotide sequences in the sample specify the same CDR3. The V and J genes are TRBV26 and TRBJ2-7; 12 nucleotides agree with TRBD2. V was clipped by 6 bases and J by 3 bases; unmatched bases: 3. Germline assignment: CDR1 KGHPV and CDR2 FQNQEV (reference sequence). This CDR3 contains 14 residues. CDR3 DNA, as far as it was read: TGTGCCAGCAGCCGGACTGGGGGGGGCTATGAACAGTAC. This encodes CASSRTGGGYEQY. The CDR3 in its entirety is CASSRTGGGYEQYF.

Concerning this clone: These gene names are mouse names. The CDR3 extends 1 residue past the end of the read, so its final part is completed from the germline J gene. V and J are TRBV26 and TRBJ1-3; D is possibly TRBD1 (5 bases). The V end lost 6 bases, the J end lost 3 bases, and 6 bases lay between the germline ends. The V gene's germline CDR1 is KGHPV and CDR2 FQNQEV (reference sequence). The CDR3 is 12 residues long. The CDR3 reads CASSRVGNTLYF. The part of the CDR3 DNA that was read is TGTGCCAGCAGCAGGGTTGGAAATACGCTCTAT. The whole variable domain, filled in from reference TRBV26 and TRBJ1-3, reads NSKVIQTPRYLVKGQGQKAKMRCIPEKGHPVVFWYQQNKNNEFKFLINFQNQEVLQQIDMTEKRFSAECPSNSPCSLEIQSSEAGDSALYLCASSRVGNTLYFGEGSRLIVV.

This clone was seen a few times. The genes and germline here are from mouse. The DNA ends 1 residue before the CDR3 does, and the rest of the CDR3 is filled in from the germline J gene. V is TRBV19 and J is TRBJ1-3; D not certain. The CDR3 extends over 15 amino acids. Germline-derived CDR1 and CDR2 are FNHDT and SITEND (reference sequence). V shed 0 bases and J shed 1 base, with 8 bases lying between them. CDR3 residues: CASSIGRPSGNTLYF. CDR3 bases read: TGTGCCAGCAGTATAGGCAGGCCCTCTGGAAATACGCTCTAT.

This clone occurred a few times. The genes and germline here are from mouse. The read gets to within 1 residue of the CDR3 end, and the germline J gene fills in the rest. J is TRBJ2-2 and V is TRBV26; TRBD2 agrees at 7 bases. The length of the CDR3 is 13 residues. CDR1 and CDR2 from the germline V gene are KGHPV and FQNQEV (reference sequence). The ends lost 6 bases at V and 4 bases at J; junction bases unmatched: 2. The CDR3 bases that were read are TGTGCCAGCAGACTGGGGAGCACCGGGCAGCTCTAC. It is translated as CASRLGSTGQLY. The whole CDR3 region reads CASRLGSTGQLYF.

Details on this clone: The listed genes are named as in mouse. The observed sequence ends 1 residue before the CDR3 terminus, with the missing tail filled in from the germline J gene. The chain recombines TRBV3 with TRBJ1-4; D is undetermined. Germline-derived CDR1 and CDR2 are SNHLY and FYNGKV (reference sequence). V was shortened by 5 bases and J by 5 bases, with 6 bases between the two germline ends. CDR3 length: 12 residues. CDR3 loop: CASSIKNERLFF. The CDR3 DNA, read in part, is TGTGCCAGCAGCATCAAAAACGAAAGATTATTT. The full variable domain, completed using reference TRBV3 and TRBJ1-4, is GPKVLQIPSHQIIDMGQMVTLNCDPVSNHLYFYWYKQILGQQMEFLVNFYNGKVMEKSKLFKDQFSVERPDGSYFTLKIQPTALEDSAVYFCASSIKNERLFFGHGTKLSVL.

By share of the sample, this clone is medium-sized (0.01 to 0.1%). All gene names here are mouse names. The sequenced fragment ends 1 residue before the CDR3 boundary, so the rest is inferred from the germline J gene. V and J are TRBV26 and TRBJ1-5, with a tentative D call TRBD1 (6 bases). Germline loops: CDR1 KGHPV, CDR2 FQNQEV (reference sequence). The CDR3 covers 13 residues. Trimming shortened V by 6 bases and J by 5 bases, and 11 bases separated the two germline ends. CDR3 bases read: TGTGCCAGCAGCCGGGACACATACCAGGCTCCGCTT. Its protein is CASSRDTYQAPL. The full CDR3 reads CASSRDTYQAPLF.

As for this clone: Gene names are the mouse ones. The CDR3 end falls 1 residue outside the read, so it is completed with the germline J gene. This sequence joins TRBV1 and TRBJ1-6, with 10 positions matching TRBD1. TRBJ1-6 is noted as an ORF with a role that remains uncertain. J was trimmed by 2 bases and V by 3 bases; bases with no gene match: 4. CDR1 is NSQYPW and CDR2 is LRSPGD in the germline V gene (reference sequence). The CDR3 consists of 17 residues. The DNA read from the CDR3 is TGCACCTGCAGTGCGGGGGACAGGGGTACCTATAATTCGCCCCTCTAC. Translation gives CTCSAGDRGTYNSPLY. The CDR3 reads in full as CTCSAGDRGTYNSPLYF.

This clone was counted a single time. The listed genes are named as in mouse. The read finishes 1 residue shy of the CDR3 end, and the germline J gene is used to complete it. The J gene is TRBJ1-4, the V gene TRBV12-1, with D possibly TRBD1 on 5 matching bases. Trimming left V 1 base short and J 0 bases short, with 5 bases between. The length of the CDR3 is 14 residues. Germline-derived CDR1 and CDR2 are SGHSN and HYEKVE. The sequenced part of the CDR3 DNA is TGTGCCAGCTCTCTAGGGGTTTCCAACGAAAGATTATTT. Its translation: CASSLGVSNERLF. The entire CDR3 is CASSLGVSNERLFF.

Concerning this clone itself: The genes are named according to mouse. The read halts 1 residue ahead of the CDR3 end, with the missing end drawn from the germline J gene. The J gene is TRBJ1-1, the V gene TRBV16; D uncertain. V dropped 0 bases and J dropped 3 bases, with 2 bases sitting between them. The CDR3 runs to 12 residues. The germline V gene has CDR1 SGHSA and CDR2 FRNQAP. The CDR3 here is CASSLDHTEVFF. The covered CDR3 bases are TGTGCAAGCAGCTTAGATCACACAGAAGTCTTC.